The entry that follows covers one TCR beta chain sequence. This specimen comes from a study of control samples from healthy donors and cancer patients. Germline trimming cut 2 bases from V and 1 base from J; bases unmatched to any gene: 0. This CDR3 is 13 amino acids long. The V gene's germline CDR1 is GTSNPN and CDR2 SVGIG (reference sequence). Clones were sequenced by immunoSEQ multiplex PCR, and TCRdb holds only the in-frame ones, with some missing. The repertoire has more than 120,000 clones, around 90% of them found once; the top ten carry about 3.2%. The clonotype comes from a young man in good health. The chain carries TRBV30 and TRBJ2-3; 7 bases align to TRBD2. Sequenced sample: blood. This CDR3 is CAWSSGGTDTQYF. As DNA, the CDR3 is TGTGCCTGGAGTAGCGGGGGCACAGATACGCAGTATTTT.